This entry concerns a single T cell receptor beta chain. These data are taken from a study of read filtering for tumor transcriptome and immune sequencing. Study background: Transcriptome libraries were built from DNase-treated RNA.

The CDR3 spans 14 residues. The V end was cut by 4 bases, the J end by 0 bases, with 12 bases between. CDR1 and CDR2 from the germline V gene are GTSNPN and SVGIG (reference sequence). From about 400 ng of RNA, a library with molecular barcoded alpha/delta and beta/gamma adaptors was made. TCRdb re-called the reads with MiXCR, one entry per CDR3 protein. The sample lists tens of thousands of distinct CDR3 sequences, 15% to 20% seen once, with 30% to 45% in the top ten. This receptor was taken from a donor at least 40 years old with multiple myeloma. Sequences were obtained from a population of CD138-negative cells sorted from bone marrow. The chain carries TRBV30 and TRBJ1-1, with D hard to call. The CDR3 DNA follows: TGTGCCTGGACTGTGGGTCACGTGAACACTGAAGCTTTCTTT. It codes for CAWTVGHVNTEAFF.